This paragraph covers one T cell receptor (beta chain) sequence. Its antigen is unidentified. TCRdb re-called the reads with MiXCR, one entry per CDR3 protein. The sample has around 260,000 distinct CDR3 sequences; less than 9.5% are singletons. The entry originates in a study of T cell repertoires in cytomegalovirus infection. Background on the study: CMV infection together with matching HLA type was indicated by public TCR beta signatures.

Findings of the study overall: CMV carriers with the relevant HLA were identified by cumulative public TCR beta family frequency.

Trimming at V came to 0 bases and at J to 6 bases, leaving 6 bases not matched to a gene. CDR1 is SGHRS and CDR2 is YFSETQ in the germline V gene. The CDR3 is 15 amino acids. The sample consisted of PBMCs. The rearrangement links TRBV5-1 to TRBJ1-1; 9 bases agree with TRBD1. The clonotype comes from a human donor in good health (CMV status not recorded). Some clones in this sample may be carry-over from other donors' samples. DNA of the CDR3: TGCGCCAGCAGCTTGGGGAGACGACAGGGGGCTGAAGCTTTCTTT. Its translation is CASSLGRRQGAEAFF.